The 3 T cell receptor beta chains below come from one sample, sequenced in a study of T cells in Graves' hyperthyroidism and ophthalmopathy. Amplification of TCR beta CDR3 regions was performed using RNA transcripts as template. RT-PCR in the first round (using the HTBI primer set) targeted the TCR CDR3. TCRdb redid the calling of the multiplex PCR reads with MiXCR, one entry per CDR3 protein. The profile shows around 800,000 distinct CDR3 sequences, roughly 40% of them singletons. Sequenced input: blood. These TCRs come from a man aged 18 to 35 with Graves' hyperthyroidism.

This clonotype occurred many times. This chain joins TRBV14 and TRBJ1-5; TRBD1 matches 9 bases. The CDR3 covers 15 residues. Germline V gene lookup returns CDR1 SGHDN and CDR2 FVKESK. J was trimmed by 3 bases and V by 3 bases; bases with no gene match: 3. The CDR3, as DNA: TGTGCCAGCAGCCATCGGGACAGGGTCAATCAGCCCCAGCATTTT. This sequence encodes CASSHRDRVNQPQHF.

In this sample, this clonotype turned up a few times. The CDR3 protein is CASSFEAGTYEQYF. The CDR3 bases are TGTGCCAGCAGCTTTGAGGCTGGGACCTACGAGCAGTACTTC. The J gene is TRBJ2-7, the V gene TRBV5-6; no firm D call. The germline CDR1 and CDR2 sequences are SGHDT and YYEEEE. This CDR3 contains 14 residues. V was shortened by 2 bases and J by 2 bases, with 11 bases between the two germline ends.

The chain combines TRBV7-2 with TRBJ2-7; 12 bases map to TRBD1. The CDR3 contains 15 residues. In germline, CDR1 is SGHTA, CDR2 FQGNSA. With V trimmed by 1 base and J by 6 bases, 4 bases remained unmatched. DNA of the CDR3: TGTGCCAGCAGCTTAGTGGGACAGGGGGCTTCCGAGCAGTACTTC. It specifies CASSLVGQGASEQYF.